Presented here are 30 T cell receptor beta chains from one specimen sequenced in a study of blood T cells in healthy people across ages. For the second PCR, which ran for 7 to 11 cycles, a sample-barcoded 5' primer and a J-beta primer mix were used. TCRdb re-called the 5' RACE reads with MiXCR, one entry per CDR3 protein. Among 900,000 to 950,000 distinct CDR3 sequences listed, 25% to 35% were seen once. These sequences were also reported in another study, on T cells of mothers and their children.

Specimen: blood. All receptors derive from a woman between 40 and 55 years old in good health.

This clonotype was detected a few times. The V call is TRBV5-1, the J call TRBJ2-3; D perhaps matches TRBD2 (6 bases). The V gene's germline CDR1 is SGHRS and CDR2 YFSETQ. Trimming cost V 0 bases and J 1 base, with 12 bases left between them. The CDR3 totals 16 residues. The CDR3: CASSLATGDGTDTQYF. In DNA form, the CDR3 reads TGCGCCAGCAGCTTGGCCACGGGGGATGGCACAGATACGCAGTATTTT. The whole variable domain, filled in from reference TRBV5-1 and TRBJ2-3, reads KAGVTQTPRYLIKTRGQQVTLSCSPISGHRSVSWYQQTPGQGLQFLFEYFSETQRNKGNFPGRFSGRQFSNSRSEMNVSTLELGDSALYLCASSLATGDGTDTQYFGPGTRLTVL.

CDR3 sequence reads: CAIRREREQYF. The CDR3 DNA follows: TGTGCCATCAGGAGGGAACGCGAGCAGTACTTC. This chain uses TRBV10-3 with TRBJ2-7, with D perhaps matching TRBD2 (5 bases). Trimming removed 6 bases from V and 6 bases from J, with 9 bases in between. Germline values: CDR1 ENHRY, CDR2 SYGVKD. The CDR3 has 11 amino acids.

Remarks on this clonotype: One end of the junction fails to match germline, which may point to a read error. This chain joins TRBV7-7 and TRBJ2-1; 7 bases are a match to TRBD2. CDR1 and CDR2 (germline): SSHAT, FNYEAQ (reference sequence). The CDR3 has 16 residues. The CDR3 bases are TGTGCTAGCAGCTTAGACCCGGGAGGTCTCTACAATGAGCAGTTCTTC. Its translation is CASSLDPGGLYNEQFF.

The rearrangement uses TRBV7-6 and TRBJ2-3; D is unresolved. The CDR3 has 15 amino acids. Trimming stripped 0 bases from V and 0 bases from J, with 7 bases between. In germline, CDR1 is SGHVS, CDR2 FNYEAQ. The CDR3 DNA sequence: TGTGCCAGCAGCTTAGCGCGAAAAAGCACAGATACGCAGTATTTT. It translates to CASSLARKSTDTQYF.

The chain couples TRBV21-1 to TRBJ1-5; the tabulated D call, TRBD1, remains unverified against the DNA. TRBV21-1 is a known pseudogene. This CDR3 contains 18 residues. The CDR3 DNA reads TGTGCCAGCAGCAAACATGTAGAGCGAGGACAGGGAAATCAGCCCCAGCATTTT. Encoded protein: CASSKHVERGQGNQPQHF.

The gene calls are TRBV5-1 and TRBJ2-1, with TRBD2 identical over 11 bases. The CDR3 extends over 15 amino acids. J gave up 6 bases and V 4 bases, and 6 bases lay outside the gene matches. In germline, CDR1 is SGHRS, CDR2 YFSETQ. In nucleotides, the CDR3 is TGCGCCAGCAGCGGATCCGGGACTAGCGGCAATGAGCAGTTCTTC. It encodes CASSGSGTSGNEQFF. The full variable domain, with the rest looked up from reference TRBV5-1 and TRBJ2-1, is KAGVTQTPRYLIKTRGQQVTLSCSPISGHRSVSWYQQTPGQGLQFLFEYFSETQRNKGNFPGRFSGRQFSNSRSEMNVSTLELGDSALYLCASSGSGTSGNEQFFGPGTRLTVL.

This clonotype has only a few counts. The rearrangement uses TRBV9 and TRBJ1-1; D not resolved. V was cut by 2 bases and J by 4 bases, with 9 bases left in between. This CDR3 region has 13 residues. The germline CDR1 and CDR2 sequences are SGDLS and YYNGEE. The CDR3 DNA follows: TGTGCCAGCAGCGTCAACGGAATCACTGAAGCTTTCTTT. This gives the protein CASSVNGITEAFF.

The V and J genes are TRBV12-5 and TRBJ2-7; D is undetermined. The DNA end is more similar to TRBJ2-5, so the J call may be wrong. The CDR3 is made up of 14 amino acids. Germline V CDR1 and CDR2: LGHNT, FRNRAP. This CDR3 reads CASGLGRTAETQYF. CDR3 DNA sequence: TGTGCTAGTGGTTTGGGACGGACCGCCGAGACCCAGTACTTC.

Only a few counts were recorded for this clonotype. The chain uses TRBV5-1 and TRBJ2-3; 11 bases line up with TRBD2. The J segment lost 4 bases and the V segment lost 4 bases, leaving 8 bases of the junction unmatched. This CDR3 is built from 16 residues. Germline CDR1 SGHRS, CDR2 YFSETQ. The CDR3 region is CASSPSLAGGADTQYF. Written as DNA, the CDR3 is TGCGCCAGCAGCCCTAGTCTAGCGGGGGGCGCAGATACGCAGTATTTT. Together with reference TRBV5-1 and TRBJ2-3, the CDR3 gives the full variable domain: KAGVTQTPRYLIKTRGQQVTLSCSPISGHRSVSWYQQTPGQGLQFLFEYFSETQRNKGNFPGRFSGRQFSNSRSEMNVSTLELGDSALYLCASSPSLAGGADTQYFGPGTRLTVL.

CDR3 in amino acids: CASSTDSITEAFF. CDR3 nucleotides: TGTGCCAGCAGCACGGACAGCATCACTGAAGCTTTCTTT. V usage is TRBV12-3 or TRBV12-4 and J usage is TRBJ1-1, with D possibly matching TRBD1 (6 bases). The CDR3 length is 13 residues. V lost 6 bases and J 4 bases, leaving 12 bases between the germline ends.

V gene TRBV7-9 combines with J gene TRBJ2-7, with 8 positions matching TRBD1. Germline CDR1 and CDR2: SEHNR and FQNEAQ (reference sequence). CDR3 size: 16 residues. V lost 2 bases and J lost 6; bases outside the gene matches: 12. As DNA, the CDR3 is TGTGCCAGCAGCTTAAAGCAGTCCAGGGGGCCGGGCGAGCAGTACTTC. Encoded protein: CASSLKQSRGPGEQYF.

This clonotype was observed at least ten times. The rearrangement links TRBV7-2 to TRBJ2-5; D ambiguous. This CDR3 has 13 amino acids. Germline values: CDR1 SGHTA, CDR2 FQGNSA. The ends were cut back, 2 bases at V and 5 bases at J, with 9 bases in the middle. CDR3: CASSLFRRETQYF. In DNA, the CDR3 is TGTGCCAGCAGCTTATTTAGGCGGGAGACCCAGTACTTC.

Ten or more counts support this clonotype. The V call is TRBV12-3 or TRBV12-4, the J call TRBJ1-2; possibly TRBD1 for D (6 bases). Trimming stripped 1 base from V and 6 bases from J, with 12 bases between. The CDR3 sequence is 14 residues long. The CDR3 bases are TGTGCCAGCAGTTTAGGGGGAAACAGGGATGGCTACACCTTC. Its translation is CASSLGGNRDGYTF.

This rearrangement joins TRBV29-1 to TRBJ2-5; 7 bases map to TRBD2. The CDR3 sequence is 14 residues long. The J segment lost 4 bases and the V segment lost 5 bases, leaving 10 bases of the junction unmatched. Germline V gene lookup returns CDR1 SQVTM and CDR2 ANQGSEA. CDR3 amino acids: CSVQAGRVGETQYF. CDR3 in DNA: TGCAGCGTTCAAGCGGGGAGGGTAGGAGAGACCCAGTACTTC.

The rearrangement uses TRBV27 and TRBJ2-5; D could derive from TRBD1 or TRBD2 (6 bases each). The DNA end is a closer match to TRBJ2-7, so the J assignment may be wrong. Germline V gene lookup returns CDR1 MNHEY and CDR2 SMNVEV (reference sequence). CDR3 size: 13 residues. CDR3 DNA sequence: TGTGCCAGCAGTTTCTGGGGGGCCTGCGAGCAGTACTTC. It codes for CASSFWGACEQYF.

The rearrangement joins TRBV2 to TRBJ2-3, with D perhaps being TRBD1 or TRBD2 (7 bases each). The CDR3 consists of 18 residues. Trimming took off 7 bases at V and 6 bases at J, with 29 bases between the two ends. The germline V gene has CDR1 SNHLY and CDR2 FYNNEI. CDR3 sequence reads: CASTRDRRRGTLRDTQYF. CDR3 nucleotide sequence: TGTGCCAGCACACGGGACAGACGGCGGGGGACCCTCAGGGATACGCAGTATTTT.

The rearrangement uses TRBV4-1 and TRBJ1-2; no reliable D call. CDR1 and CDR2 (germline): MGHRA, YSYEKL. The CDR3 extends over 16 amino acids. Between the trimmed V and J ends, which lost 0 bases and 3 bases, there was a span of 14 bases. The DNA of the CDR3 is TGCGCCAGCAGCCAAGAGAGCAGCGCTCCCGACTATGGCTACACCTTC. Protein product: CASSQESSAPDYGYTF.

This clonotype was recorded at least ten times. The rearrangement links TRBV28 to TRBJ2-5; possible D gene TRBD1, 6 bases. CDR3 length: 16 residues. Germline CDR1 and CDR2: MDHEN and SYDVKM. V was pared by 4 bases and J by 5 bases, with 20 bases between. CDR3 in amino acids: CASSSAPQGRLETQYF. In DNA, the CDR3 is TGTGCCAGCAGTTCGGCCCCTCAGGGGCGTTTGGAGACCCAGTACTTC.

This rearrangement joins TRBV12-3 or TRBV12-4 to TRBJ2-4; D is undetermined. The ends were cut back, 3 bases at V and 6 bases at J, with 6 bases in the middle. The CDR3 has 12 amino acids. CDR3 sequence (DNA): TGTGCCAGCAGTTTTTCTGGAAACATTCAGTACTTC. Translating it yields CASSFSGNIQYF.

Regarding this clonotype: One end of the junction is discordant with germline, which a read error may explain. This sequence joins TRBV12-3 or TRBV12-4 and TRBJ2-3, with D perhaps TRBD1 or TRBD2 (5 bases each). The CDR3 totals 15 residues. The CDR3 DNA follows: TGTGCCAGCAGTACCCTAGCAGGGAAAGCAGATGCGCAGTATTTT. The encoded protein is CASSTLAGKADAQYF.

The chain has TRBV20-1 and TRBJ2-7, with 9 bases lining up with TRBD2. The V segment lost 1 base and the J segment 1 base; nucleotides outside the gene matches: 8. The CDR3 has 16 residues. Germline V gene lookup returns CDR1 DFQATT and CDR2 SNEGSKA (reference sequence). The DNA for the CDR3 is TGCAGTGCTAGAGCCCCCCAGCGGGGGGTTTCCTACGAGCAGTACTTC. This translates into CSARAPQRGVSYEQYF.

As regards this clonotype: This may be a read error, as it is one base from a much larger clone. The chain is built from TRBV25-1 and TRBJ2-7; maybe TRBD1 (5 bases). CDR1 and CDR2 (germline): MGHDK, SYGVNS. Trimming shortened V by 6 bases and J by 4 bases, and 13 bases separated the two germline ends. The CDR3 length is 13 residues. Here the CDR3 reads CASRKNAGYEQYF. The CDR3 DNA follows: TGTGCCAGCAGGAAAAACGCAGGGTACGAGCAGTACTTC.

The V and J genes are TRBV7-8 and TRBJ2-1; TRBD1 matches at 11 bases. CDR1 and CDR2 (germline): SGHVS, FQNEAQ. V lost 2 bases to trimming and J lost 12 bases; unmatched junction nucleotides: 3. The CDR3 covers 13 residues. CDR3 amino acids: CASSLMGTGGQFF. CDR3 DNA: TGTGCCAGCAGCTTAATGGGGACAGGGGGGCAGTTCTTC. The whole variable domain, filled in from reference TRBV7-8 and TRBJ2-1, reads GAGVSQSPRYKVAKRGQDVALRCDPISGHVSLFWYQQALGQGPEFLTYFQNEAQLDKSGLPSDRFFAERPEGSVSTLKIQRTQQEDSAVYLCASSLMGTGGQFFGPGTRLTVL.

On this clonotype: A read error is possible here, since a much larger clone lies one base away. The rearrangement joins TRBV7-2 to TRBJ2-5; D is unresolved. V dropped 3 bases and J dropped 2 bases, with 13 bases sitting between them. Germline V gene sequence: CDR1 SGHTA, CDR2 FQGNSA. CDR3 length: 15 residues. The CDR3 nucleotides read TGTGCCAGCAGCTTCCTTTGGGAACAGCAAGAGACCCAGTACTTC. It codes for CASSFLWEQQETQYF.

Comments on this clonotype: At one end, the junction sequence differs from germline, possibly due to a read error. The chain couples TRBV12-3 or TRBV12-4 to TRBJ2-1; D possibly corresponds to TRBD2 (6 bases). CDR3 length equals 14 residues. The CDR3 DNA follows: TGTGCCAACAGTTTATCCGGGGGTTACAATGAGCAGTTCTTC. Translation gives CANSLSGGYNEQFF.

This chain links TRBV6-1 with TRBJ2-1; D possibly corresponds to TRBD2 (5 bases). The germline V gene has CDR1 MNHNS and CDR2 SASEGT. Trimming left V 8 bases short and J 7 bases short, with 12 bases between. The CDR3 extends over 12 amino acids. The CDR3 protein is CASAVRGNEQFF. The CDR3, as DNA: TGTGCCAGCGCCGTGAGAGGGAATGAGCAGTTCTTC.

The J gene is TRBJ1-5, the V gene TRBV7-2, with 7 bases fitting TRBD1. The CDR3 length is 15 residues. The V gene end was trimmed by 0 bases and the J gene end by 7 bases; junction bases not matched to a gene: 6. CDR1 and CDR2 (germline): SGHTA, FQGNSA. In nucleotides, the CDR3 is TGTGCCAGCAGCTTAGCAGGGGACAGCGGGCAGCCCCAGCATTTT. This gives the protein CASSLAGDSGQPQHF.

The rearrangement uses TRBV24-1 and TRBJ2-5; D gene unclear. V gave up 7 bases and J gave up 11 bases, with 16 bases separating them. The length of the CDR3 is 12 residues. Germline loops: CDR1 KGHDR, CDR2 SFDVKD. The CDR3 here is CATSLEHNEQYF. CDR3 in DNA: TGTGCCACCAGCCTCGAACACAATGAGCAGTACTTC.

In regard to this clonotype: A read error may explain this, as a much larger clone is one base away. The chain uses TRBV7-2 and TRBJ2-3; tentative D call: TRBD2 (6 bases). Germline loops: CDR1 SGHTA, CDR2 FQGNSA. This CDR3 is 14 amino acids long. The V end lost 8 bases, the J end lost 1 base, and 13 bases lay between the germline ends. The CDR3 sequence is CASLRWGGTDTQYF. The CDR3 nucleotides read TGTGCCAGCCTTCGGTGGGGGGGCACAGATACGCAGTATTTT.

The chain uses TRBV7-3 and TRBJ1-1, with 7 nucleotides matching TRBD1. Germline trimming cut 6 bases from V and 1 base from J; bases unmatched to any gene: 5. Germline-derived CDR1 and CDR2 are SGHTA and FQGTGA. This CDR3 is built from 14 residues. The CDR3 bases are TGTGCCAGCAGTATGACAGGGCGGAACACTGAAGCTTTCTTT. This sequence encodes CASSMTGRNTEAFF.